The clone carrying this TCR beta chain was seen only a few times. The antigen is undetermined. Per the germline V gene, CDR1 is MNHEY and CDR2 is SVGEGT. Trimming left V 7 bases short and J 6 bases short, with 10 bases between. This CDR3 comprises 12 residues. This record comes from a study of response to subunit inactivated influenza vaccine. Study observations and caveats: That few new T cells are recruited by each seasonal influenza vaccination was the authors' suggestion.

TCRdb processed the RT-PCR reads anew with MiXCR; each CDR3 protein has one entry. The sample has around 200,000 distinct CDR3 sequences; 9.5% to 15% are singletons. The same specimen was also included in a second study, on T cells expressing NK-cell markers. That paper states: For TCR beta, cDNA was produced by 5'RACE template switching with UMIs. TCR beta repertoires came from sorted CD3+CD56+NKG2C+, CD3+CD56+NKG2C- and CD3+CD56-NKG2C+ T cells. The study found dominant NKG2C+ clonotypes at about 1.0-7.5% of CD8+ T cells in roughly six donors. Researchers report these clonotypes also headed the CD3+CD56-NKG2C+ fraction in several donors.

The gene calls are TRBV6-2 or TRBV6-3 and TRBJ2-1, with D unclear. The starting material was CD8+ T cells sorted from PBMCs, obtained 11 to 12 days after vaccination. The clonotype originates from a man between 50 and 59 years old who received an inactivated influenza vaccine. CDR3 sequence: CASKNLGNEQFF. As DNA, the CDR3 is TGTGCCAGCAAGAATCTCGGCAATGAGCAGTTCTTC.